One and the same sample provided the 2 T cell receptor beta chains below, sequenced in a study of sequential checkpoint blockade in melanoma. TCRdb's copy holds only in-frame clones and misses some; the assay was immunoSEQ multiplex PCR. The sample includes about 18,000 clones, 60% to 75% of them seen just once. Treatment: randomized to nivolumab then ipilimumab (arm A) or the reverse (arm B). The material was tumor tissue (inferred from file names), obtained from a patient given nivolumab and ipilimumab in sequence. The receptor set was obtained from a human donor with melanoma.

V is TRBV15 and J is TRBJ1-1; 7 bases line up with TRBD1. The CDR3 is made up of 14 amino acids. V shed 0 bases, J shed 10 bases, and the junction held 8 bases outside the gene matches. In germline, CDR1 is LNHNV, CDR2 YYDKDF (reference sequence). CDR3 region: CATSRDPTGAGAFF. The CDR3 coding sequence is TGTGCCACCAGCAGAGATCCCACAGGGGCTGGAGCTTTCTTT. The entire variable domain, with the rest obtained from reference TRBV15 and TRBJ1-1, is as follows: DAMVIQNPRYQVTQFGKPVTLSCSQTLNHNVMYWYQQKSSQAPKLLFHYYDKDFNNEADTPDNFQSRRPNTSFCFLDIRSPGLGDTAMYLCATSRDPTGAGAFFGQGTRLTVV.

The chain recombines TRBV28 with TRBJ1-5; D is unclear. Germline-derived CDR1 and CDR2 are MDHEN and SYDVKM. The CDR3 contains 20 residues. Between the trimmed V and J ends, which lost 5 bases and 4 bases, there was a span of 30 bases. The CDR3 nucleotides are TGTGCCAGCAGTACCACCCAACCCGGACGGATCTCCACTTTTAATCAGCCCCAGCATTTT. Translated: CASSTTQPGRISTFNQPQHF. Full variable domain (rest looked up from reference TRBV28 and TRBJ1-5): DVKVTQSSRYLVKRTGEKVFLECVQDMDHENMFWYRQDPGLGLRLIYFSYDVKMKEKGDIPEGYSVSREKKERFSLILESASTNQTSMYLCASSTTQPGRISTFNQPQHFGDGTRLSIL.